Listed here is a single T cell receptor beta chain. Its antigen remains undetermined. A much bigger clone sits one base away, suggesting this may be a read error. This sample was taken from a study of CD8 T cells in ankylosing spondylitis listed by TCRdb under 2017. In the study overall: The study set out to find disease-linked TCR variants by profiling T cell receptor beta repertoires in ankylosing spondylitis patients and healthy donors. Peripheral blood was sampled, and synovial fluid was additionally collected from ankylosing spondylitis patients. In total, the full study cohort was made up of some 110 healthy donors and some 26 ankylosing spondylitis patients.

Data came from an Illumina HiSeq 2500. TCR beta libraries were prepared by quantitative 5'-RACE with molecular barcodes. Per the source publication's procedure: To identify disease-linked TCR variants, a new computational method was used, one built on a probabilistic model of VDJ rearrangement. The public reads were reanalyzed by TCRdb: fastp trimming at Q25, MiXCR alignment, in-frame beta chains only. One record per CDR3 amino acid sequence lists the most common genes and DNA. The V and J calls come from TCRdb's annotation, not from the publication. The sample yields hundreds of thousands of distinct CDR3 sequences; 10% to 15% were counted once. The biggest ten clones account for roughly 0.51% of the sample. What the research found in general, with its limitations: Some of the motif variants had been reported before in the synovial fluid and blood of reactive arthritis patients, a finding that suggests common disease-initiation mechanisms. The disease-linked clones were reported as significantly enriched in matched synovial fluid samples from ankylosing spondylitis patients. The disease-linked clones had a CD8+ phenotype and were found at relatively low frequencies in peripheral blood. Blood from ankylosing spondylitis patients appeared to be characterized by a TCR beta motif composed of under ten highly homologous amino acid variants.

The germline V gene sets CDR1 to SQVTM and CDR2 to ANQGSEA. From cysteine to phenylalanine, the CDR3 is 16 amino acids long. Only the CDR3 region is kept as DNA, spanning 48 bases read in frame from base 1. This chain joins TRBV29-1 to TRBJ2-1, and possibly TRBD1, on 6 matching bases. The sequencing input was blood, either unsorted or a sorted T cell fraction (not recorded which). The clonotype comes from a male donor with ankylosing spondylitis. The DNA sequence is as follows: TGCAGCGTTGTCACGGGGTCAGGGGAGACCTACAATGAGCAGTCCTTC. Translation gives CSVVTGSGETYNEQSF.